These 16 T cell receptor beta chains were sequenced from one sample in a study of response to subunit inactivated influenza vaccine. TCRdb passed the RT-PCR reads through MiXCR, listing each CDR3 protein once. Of 400,000 to 650,000 distinct CDR3 sequences in the sample, 7.2% were seen once. The sample was PBMCs from blood, taken about 23 months after vaccination. All receptors derive from a man aged 45-69 years who received an inactivated influenza vaccine.

This sequence joins TRBV30 and TRBJ1-5; unclear D gene. CDR1 is GTSNPN and CDR2 is SVGIG in the germline V gene (reference sequence). Trimming removed 1 base at V and 5 bases at J, with 12 bases between. There are 14 residues in the CDR3. This CDR3 is CAWSATNSDQPQHF. CDR3 in DNA: TGTGCCTGGAGTGCGACGAACAGCGATCAGCCCCAGCATTTT.

J is TRBJ2-3 and V is TRBV5-1, with 8 bases aligning to TRBD2. Germline V gene sequence: CDR1 SGHRS, CDR2 YFSETQ. Germline trimming cut 6 bases from V and 0 bases from J; bases unmatched to any gene: 6. The CDR3 totals 15 residues. The DNA for the CDR3 is TGCGCCAGCAACCTCGGGGGGGTGAGCACAGATACGCAGTATTTT. Its translation: CASNLGGVSTDTQYF.

This chain uses TRBV5-1 with TRBJ2-7; TRBD2 matches 11 bases. This CDR3 spans 14 amino acids. Germline V gene sequence: CDR1 SGHRS, CDR2 YFSETQ. The ends lost 0 bases at V and 6 bases at J; junction bases unmatched: 2. In DNA form, the CDR3 reads TGCGCCAGCAGCTTGGAACTAGCGGGAGCCGAGCAGTACTTC. It is translated as CASSLELAGAEQYF.

The chain carries TRBV5-5 and TRBJ2-3, with D perhaps matching TRBD1 or TRBD2 (5 bases each). CDR1 and CDR2 from the germline V gene are SGHKS and YYEKEE (reference sequence). The CDR3 covers 15 residues. Trimming stripped 3 bases from V and 0 bases from J, with 11 bases between. CDR3 in DNA: TGTGCCAGCAGCTGGGGACGGTCTAGCACAGATACGCAGTATTTT. Protein sequence: CASSWGRSSTDTQYF.

V gene TRBV6-5 combines with J gene TRBJ2-1; 8 nucleotides match TRBD2. Trimming at V came to 6 bases and at J to 6 bases, leaving 13 bases not matched to a gene. Germline CDR1 MNHEY, CDR2 SVGAGI. This CDR3 contains 16 residues. As DNA, the CDR3 is TGTGCCAGCAGCTACGAACTAGCGGCCCTTCTCAATGAGCAGTTCTTC. It encodes CASSYELAALLNEQFF.

The chain carries TRBV5-5 and TRBJ2-1, with 11 bases identical to TRBD2. The CDR3 covers 16 residues. The V and J ends lost 4 bases and 12 bases, in that order; junction bases with no gene match: 15. CDR1 SGHKS and CDR2 YYEKEE come from the germline V gene (reference sequence). Written as DNA, the CDR3 is TGTGCCAGCAGCCCAAACCCATCGACTAGCGGGAAATGGCAGTTCTTC. Encoded protein: CASSPNPSTSGKWQFF.

This clonotype was observed at least ten times. The chain has TRBV20-1 and TRBJ2-1, with unresolved D. With 6 bases removed from V and 1 base from J, the gap between germline ends came to 13 bases. The CDR3 is 14 residues long. Germline-derived CDR1 and CDR2 are DFQATT and SNEGSKA (reference sequence). CDR3 region: CSAKVGYSYNEQFF. The CDR3 DNA follows: TGCAGTGCCAAAGTCGGGTATTCCTACAATGAGCAGTTCTTC.

The chain combines TRBV29-1 with TRBJ1-2; D gene ambiguous. Germline V lookup: CDR1 SQVTM, CDR2 ANQGSEA. Trimming removed 3 bases from V and 9 bases from J, with 17 bases in between. This CDR3 comprises 13 residues. The CDR3 reads CSVERQLGGSYTF. For the CDR3, the DNA is TGCAGCGTTGAGAGACAACTAGGCGGCAGCTACACCTTC.

This clonotype was recorded at least ten times. This chain connects TRBV4-2 to TRBJ2-7; 12 bases are a match to TRBD2. J was trimmed by 6 bases and V by 1 base; bases with no gene match: 4. CDR3 size: 15 residues. Germline CDR1 and CDR2: LGHNA and YNFKEQ. CDR3 protein: CASSQGLAGDPEQYF. In DNA form, the CDR3 reads TGTGCCAGCAGCCAAGGACTAGCGGGAGATCCCGAGCAGTACTTC.

About this clonotype: The junction and the germline gene differ at one end; a read error may be behind it. The rearrangement joins TRBV7-2 to TRBJ2-1, with a weak D call TRBD2 (6 bases). CDR3 size: 14 residues. The germline CDR1 and CDR2 sequences are SGHTA and FQGNSA. The CDR3: CASSLLAVYNKQFF. Here the CDR3 DNA reads TGTGCCAGCAGCTTATTAGCGGTCTACAATAAGCAGTTCTTC.

In its sample, this clonotype was seen many times. The genes are TRBV5-5 and TRBJ1-2; the D gene is possibly TRBD1 (5 bases). The CDR3 contains 15 residues. Germline CDR1 is SGHKS and CDR2 is YYEKEE (reference sequence). The V and J ends lost 4 bases and 3 bases respectively, with 16 bases between them. CDR3 bases: TGTGCCAGCAGCCCAACCCACGGAGGGGACTATGGCTACACCTTC. Its protein product is CASSPTHGGDYGYTF.

This clonotype was picked up a small number of times. The chain is built from TRBV12-3 or TRBV12-4 and TRBJ1-5; D is perhaps TRBD1 (6 bases). Trimming cost V 4 bases and J 8 bases, with 18 bases left between them. The CDR3 totals 15 residues. The CDR3 bases are TGTGCCAGCAGTTCCATTGACAGGCTTCAGAAGCCCCAGCATTTT. This sequence encodes CASSSIDRLQKPQHF.

V gene TRBV20-1 combines with J gene TRBJ1-5; TRBD1 is a possible D gene (5 bases). CDR1 is DFQATT, CDR2 SNEGSKA, per germline (reference sequence). The CDR3 runs to 15 residues. Trimming took 1 base from V and 2 from J, leaving 12 bases between them. DNA of the CDR3: TGCAGTGCTAGAGCGGGCGGAGGGGGCAATCAGCCCCAGCATTTT. Protein sequence: CSARAGGGGNQPQHF.

In this sample, this clonotype turned up many times. The rearrangement uses TRBV6-1 and TRBJ1-2; 7 bases are shared with TRBD1. Germline V gives CDR1 MNHNS, CDR2 SASEGT. The CDR3 consists of 14 residues. Losses at the gene ends were 8 bases for V and 8 bases for J; bases not matched to a gene: 14. This CDR3 reads CASATIGQAGGYTF. In nucleotides, the CDR3 is TGTGCCAGCGCCACAATAGGACAGGCGGGGGGCTACACCTTC.

At least ten counts were recorded for this clonotype. The chain uses TRBV6-5 and TRBJ2-3, with 7 bases identical to TRBD2. In germline, CDR1 is MNHEY, CDR2 SVGAGI. The CDR3 is 12 residues long. V gave up 11 bases and J gave up 4 bases; unmatched junction bases: 6. The CDR3 region has the DNA TGTGCCGCGGGGGAAGGGGCAGATACGCAGTATTTT. This encodes CAAGEGADTQYF.

J is TRBJ2-1 and V is TRBV20-1; 12 bases are a match to TRBD2. Germline CDR1 DFQATT, CDR2 SNEGSKA (reference sequence). This CDR3 has 18 residues. The trim removed 1 base at V and 6 bases at J, leaving 13 bases unmatched. The CDR3 spells CSARGGTSGSRRVNEQFF. DNA for the CDR3: TGCAGTGCTAGAGGCGGGACTAGCGGGTCCAGACGTGTCAATGAGCAGTTCTTC.